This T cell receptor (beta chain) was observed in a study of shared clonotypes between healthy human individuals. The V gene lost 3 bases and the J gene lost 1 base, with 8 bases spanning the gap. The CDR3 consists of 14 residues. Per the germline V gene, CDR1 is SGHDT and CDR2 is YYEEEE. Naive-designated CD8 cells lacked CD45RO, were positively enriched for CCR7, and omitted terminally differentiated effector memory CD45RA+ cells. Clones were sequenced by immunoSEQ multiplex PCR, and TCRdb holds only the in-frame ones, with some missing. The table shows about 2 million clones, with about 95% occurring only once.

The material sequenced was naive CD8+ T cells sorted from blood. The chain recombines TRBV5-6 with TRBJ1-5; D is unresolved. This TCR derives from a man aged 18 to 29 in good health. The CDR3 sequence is CASSSRKSNQPQHF. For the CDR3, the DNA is TGTGCCAGCAGCTCCAGGAAGAGCAATCAGCCCCAGCATTTT.